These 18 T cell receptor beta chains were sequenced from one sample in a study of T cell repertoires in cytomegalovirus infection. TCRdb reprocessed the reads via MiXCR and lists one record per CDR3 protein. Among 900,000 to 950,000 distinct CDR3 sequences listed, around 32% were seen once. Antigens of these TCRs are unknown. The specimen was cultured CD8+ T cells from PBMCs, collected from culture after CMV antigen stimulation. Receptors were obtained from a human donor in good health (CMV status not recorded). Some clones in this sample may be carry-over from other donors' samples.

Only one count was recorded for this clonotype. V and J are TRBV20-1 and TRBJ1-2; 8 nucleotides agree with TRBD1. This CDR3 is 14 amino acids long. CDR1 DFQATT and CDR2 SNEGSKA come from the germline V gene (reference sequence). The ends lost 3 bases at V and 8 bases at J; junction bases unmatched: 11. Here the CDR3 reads CSASGQGNLKGYTF. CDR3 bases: TGCAGTGCTAGCGGACAGGGAAATCTGAAAGGCTACACCTTC.

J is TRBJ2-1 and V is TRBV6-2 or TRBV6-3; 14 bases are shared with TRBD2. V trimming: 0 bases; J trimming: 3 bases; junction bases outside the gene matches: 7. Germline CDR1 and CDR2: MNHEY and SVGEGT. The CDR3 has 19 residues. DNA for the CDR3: TGTGCCAGCAGTTACTCGGCGACTAGCGGGGGGGCCCTCTACAATGAGCAGTTCTTC. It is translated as CASSYSATSGGALYNEQFF.

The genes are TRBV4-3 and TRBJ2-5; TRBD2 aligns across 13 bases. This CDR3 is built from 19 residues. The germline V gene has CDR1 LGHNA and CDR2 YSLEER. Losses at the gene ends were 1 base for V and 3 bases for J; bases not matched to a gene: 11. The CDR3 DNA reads TGCGCCAGCAGCCAAGGCCCTGGGGGACTAGCGGGACACGAAGAGACCCAGTACTTC. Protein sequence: CASSQGPGGLAGHEETQYF.

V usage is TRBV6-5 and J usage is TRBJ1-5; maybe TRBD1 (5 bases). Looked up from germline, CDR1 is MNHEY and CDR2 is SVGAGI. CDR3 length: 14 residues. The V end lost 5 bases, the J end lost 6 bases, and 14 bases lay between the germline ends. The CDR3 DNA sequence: TGTGCCAGCAGTCACGACAGTGTCGCTCAGCCCCAGCATTTT. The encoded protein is CASSHDSVAQPQHF.

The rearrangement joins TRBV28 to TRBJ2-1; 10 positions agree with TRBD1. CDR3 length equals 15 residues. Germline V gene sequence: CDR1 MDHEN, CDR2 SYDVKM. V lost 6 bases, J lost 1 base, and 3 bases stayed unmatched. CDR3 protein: CASRTGGWSYNEQFF. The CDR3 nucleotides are TGTGCCAGCAGGACAGGGGGCTGGTCCTACAATGAGCAGTTCTTC.

Here the CDR3 reads CASSLPGGIGYTF. CDR3 nucleotide sequence: TGTGCCAGCAGTTTACCAGGGGGCATTGGCTACACCTTC. This chain joins TRBV27 and TRBJ1-2; TRBD1 matches at 8 bases. In germline, CDR1 is MNHEY, CDR2 SMNVEV (reference sequence). Trimming cost V 2 bases and J 7 bases; bases outside gene matches: 3. The CDR3 length is 13 residues.

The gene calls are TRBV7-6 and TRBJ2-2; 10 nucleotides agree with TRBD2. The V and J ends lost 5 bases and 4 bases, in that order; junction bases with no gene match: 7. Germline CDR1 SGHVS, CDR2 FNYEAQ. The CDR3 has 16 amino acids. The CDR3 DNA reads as TGTGCCAGCAGCCCCCTAGCGGGGGAGATCACCGGGGAGCTGTTTTTT. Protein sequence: CASSPLAGEITGELFF.

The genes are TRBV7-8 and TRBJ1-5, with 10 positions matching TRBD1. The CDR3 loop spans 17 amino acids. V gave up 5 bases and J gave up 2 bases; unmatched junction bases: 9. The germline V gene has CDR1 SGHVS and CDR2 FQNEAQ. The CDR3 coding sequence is TGTGCCAGCAGCCATATGAAAGGGACAGGGGGCAATCAGCCCCAGCATTTT. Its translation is CASSHMKGTGGNQPQHF.

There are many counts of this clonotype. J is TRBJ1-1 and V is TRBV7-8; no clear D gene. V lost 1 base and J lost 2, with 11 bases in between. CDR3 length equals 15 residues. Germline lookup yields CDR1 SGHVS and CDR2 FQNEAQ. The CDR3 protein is CASSLVGRVNTEAFF. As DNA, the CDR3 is TGTGCCAGCAGCTTAGTGGGCAGAGTAAACACTGAAGCTTTCTTT.

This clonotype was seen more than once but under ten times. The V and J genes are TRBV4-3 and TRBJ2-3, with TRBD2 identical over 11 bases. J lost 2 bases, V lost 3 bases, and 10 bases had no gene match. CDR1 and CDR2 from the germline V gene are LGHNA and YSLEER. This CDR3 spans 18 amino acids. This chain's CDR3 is CASSQGIAGGQPTDTQYF. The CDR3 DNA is TGCGCCAGCAGCCAGGGAATAGCGGGGGGGCAACCCACAGATACGCAGTATTTT.

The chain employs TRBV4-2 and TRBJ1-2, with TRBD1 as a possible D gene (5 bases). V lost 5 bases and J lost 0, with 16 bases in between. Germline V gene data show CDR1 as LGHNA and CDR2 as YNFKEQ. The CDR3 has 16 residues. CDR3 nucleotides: TGTGCCAGCAGCAGCCTGGGGACGGCAGCTAACTATGGCTACACCTTC. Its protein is CASSSLGTAANYGYTF.

The CDR3 nucleotides read TGTGCCAGCAGCTTAGGCCGGGGAATAAATGGCTACACCTTC. It translates to CASSLGRGINGYTF. This chain uses TRBV13 with TRBJ1-2, with D unresolved. The V and J ends lost 0 bases and 6 bases respectively, with 11 bases between them. CDR1 and CDR2 from the germline V gene are PRHDT and FYEKMQ (reference sequence). This CDR3 comprises 14 residues.

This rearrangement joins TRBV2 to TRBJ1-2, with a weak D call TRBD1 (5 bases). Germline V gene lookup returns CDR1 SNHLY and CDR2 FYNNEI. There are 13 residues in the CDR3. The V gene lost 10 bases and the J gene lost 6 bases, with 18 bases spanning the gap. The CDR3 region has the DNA TGTGCCAAGCAGGGCAGGGAGGAGCATGGCTACACCTTC. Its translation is CAKQGREEHGYTF.

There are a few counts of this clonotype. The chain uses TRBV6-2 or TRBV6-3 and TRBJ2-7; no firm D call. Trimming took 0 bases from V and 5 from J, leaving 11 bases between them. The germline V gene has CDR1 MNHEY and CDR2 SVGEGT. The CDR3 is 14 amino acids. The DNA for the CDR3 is TGTGCCAGCAGTTACTCCGCGCAAGGTAACGAGCAGTACTTC. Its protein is CASSYSAQGNEQYF.

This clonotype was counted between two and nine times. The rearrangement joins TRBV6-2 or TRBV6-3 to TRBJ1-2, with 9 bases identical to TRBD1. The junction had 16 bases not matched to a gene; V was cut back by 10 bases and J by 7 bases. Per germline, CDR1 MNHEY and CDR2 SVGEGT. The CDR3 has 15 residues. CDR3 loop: CATLTAKQGATGYTF. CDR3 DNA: TGTGCCACCCTAACCGCTAAACAGGGGGCGACTGGCTACACCTTC.

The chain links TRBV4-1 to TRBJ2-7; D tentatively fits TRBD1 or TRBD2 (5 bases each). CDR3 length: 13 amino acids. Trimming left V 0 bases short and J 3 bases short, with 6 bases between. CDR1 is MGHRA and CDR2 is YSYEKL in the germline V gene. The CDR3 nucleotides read TGCGCCAGCAGCCAAGAGAGGGGCTACGAGCAGTACGTC. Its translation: CASSQERGYEQYV.

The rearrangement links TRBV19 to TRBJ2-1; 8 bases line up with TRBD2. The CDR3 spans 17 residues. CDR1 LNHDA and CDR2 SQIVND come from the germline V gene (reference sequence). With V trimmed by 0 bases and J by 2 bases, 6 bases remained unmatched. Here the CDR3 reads CASSIDRVGGAYNEQFF. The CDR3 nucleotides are TGTGCCAGTAGTATAGATCGTGTCGGGGGGGCCTACAATGAGCAGTTCTTC.

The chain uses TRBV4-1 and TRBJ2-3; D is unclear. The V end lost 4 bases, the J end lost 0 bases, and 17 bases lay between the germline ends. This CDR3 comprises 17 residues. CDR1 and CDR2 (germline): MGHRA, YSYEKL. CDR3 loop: CASSRKTADSSTDTQYF. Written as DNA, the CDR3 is TGCGCCAGCAGCCGCAAGACGGCAGATTCGAGCACAGATACGCAGTATTTT.